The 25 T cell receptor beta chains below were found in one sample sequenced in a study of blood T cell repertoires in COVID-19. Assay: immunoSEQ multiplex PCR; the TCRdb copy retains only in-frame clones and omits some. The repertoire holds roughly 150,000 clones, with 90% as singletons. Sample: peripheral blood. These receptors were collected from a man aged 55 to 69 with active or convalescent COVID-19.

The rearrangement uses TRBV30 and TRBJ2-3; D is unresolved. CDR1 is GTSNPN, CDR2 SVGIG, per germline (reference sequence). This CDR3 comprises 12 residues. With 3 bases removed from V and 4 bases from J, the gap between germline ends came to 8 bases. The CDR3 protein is CAWRLSADTQYF. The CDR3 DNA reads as TGTGCCTGGAGGTTATCCGCAGATACGCAGTATTTT.

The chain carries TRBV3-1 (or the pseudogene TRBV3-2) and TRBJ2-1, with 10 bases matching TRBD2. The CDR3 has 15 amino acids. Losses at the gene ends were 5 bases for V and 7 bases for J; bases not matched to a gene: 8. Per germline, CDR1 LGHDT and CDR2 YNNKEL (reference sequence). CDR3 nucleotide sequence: TGTGCCAGCAGCACGCGACTAGCGGGTAAAAATGAGCAGTTCTTC. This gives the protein CASSTRLAGKNEQFF.

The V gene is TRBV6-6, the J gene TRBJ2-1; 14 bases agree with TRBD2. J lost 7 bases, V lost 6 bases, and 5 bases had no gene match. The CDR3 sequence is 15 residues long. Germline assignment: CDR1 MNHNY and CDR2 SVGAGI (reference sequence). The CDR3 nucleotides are TGTGCCAGCAGGAGGGGACTAGCGGGGGTGAATGAGCAGTTCTTC. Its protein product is CASRRGLAGVNEQFF.

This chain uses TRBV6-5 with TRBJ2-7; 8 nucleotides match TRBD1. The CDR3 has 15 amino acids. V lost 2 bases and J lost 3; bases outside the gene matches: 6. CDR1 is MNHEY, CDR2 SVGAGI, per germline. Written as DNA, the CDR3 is TGTGCCAGCAGTTACGGGGCAGGACAGGGCTACGAGCAGTACTTC. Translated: CASSYGAGQGYEQYF.

The CDR3 spells CASSDQQGSGEKLFF. In DNA form, the CDR3 reads TGTGCCAGTAGTGACCAACAGGGTTCTGGTGAAAAACTGTTTTTT. The genes are TRBV19 and TRBJ1-4; D perhaps matches TRBD1 (6 bases). The CDR3 loop spans 15 amino acids. From germline, CDR1 is LNHDA and CDR2 SQIVND (reference sequence). The V and J ends lost 5 bases and 7 bases respectively, with 17 bases between them.

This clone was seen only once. CDR3 DNA sequence: TGTGCCAGCAGTTCTCCCGGGGGACAAGAGACCCAGTACTTC. It specifies CASSSPGGQETQYF. The chain employs TRBV28 and TRBJ2-5, with TRBD2 as a possible D gene (6 bases). The CDR3 is 14 amino acids. CDR1 and CDR2 from the germline V gene are MDHEN and SYDVKM. V lost 4 bases, J lost 2 bases, and 11 bases lay in between.

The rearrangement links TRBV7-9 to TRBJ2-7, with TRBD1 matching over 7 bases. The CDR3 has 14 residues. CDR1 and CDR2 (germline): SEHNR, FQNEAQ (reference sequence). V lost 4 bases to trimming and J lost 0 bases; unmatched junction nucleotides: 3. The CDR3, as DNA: TGTGCCAGCAGCTCGGGACAGAGCTCCTACGAGCAGTACTTC. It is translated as CASSSGQSSYEQYF.

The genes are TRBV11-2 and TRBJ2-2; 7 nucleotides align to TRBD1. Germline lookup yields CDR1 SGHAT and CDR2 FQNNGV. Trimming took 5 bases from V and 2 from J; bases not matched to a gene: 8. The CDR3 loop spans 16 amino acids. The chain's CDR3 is CASSRTGTVNTGELFF. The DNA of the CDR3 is TGTGCCAGCAGCCGTACCGGGACAGTAAACACCGGGGAGCTGTTTTTT.

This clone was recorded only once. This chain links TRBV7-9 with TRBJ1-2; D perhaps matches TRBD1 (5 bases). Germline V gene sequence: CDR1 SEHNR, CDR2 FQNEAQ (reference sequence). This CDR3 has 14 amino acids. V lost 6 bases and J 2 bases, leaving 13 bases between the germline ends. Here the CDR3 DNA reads TGTGCCAGCAGAAGGACACCCAAGAACTATGGCTACACCTTC. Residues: CASRRTPKNYGYTF.

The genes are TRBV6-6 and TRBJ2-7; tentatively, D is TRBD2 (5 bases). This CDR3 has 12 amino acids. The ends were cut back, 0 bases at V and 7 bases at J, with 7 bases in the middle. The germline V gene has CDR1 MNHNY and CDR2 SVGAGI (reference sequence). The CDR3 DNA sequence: TGTGCCAGCAGTTACTCGAGGGCGGAGCAGTACTTC. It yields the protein CASSYSRAEQYF.

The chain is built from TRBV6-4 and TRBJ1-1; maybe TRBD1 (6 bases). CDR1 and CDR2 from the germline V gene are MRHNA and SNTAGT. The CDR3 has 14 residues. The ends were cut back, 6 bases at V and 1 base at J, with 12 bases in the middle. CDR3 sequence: CASSVGGPNTEAFF. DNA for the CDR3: TGTGCCAGCAGCGTCGGGGGGCCGAACACTGAAGCTTTCTTT.

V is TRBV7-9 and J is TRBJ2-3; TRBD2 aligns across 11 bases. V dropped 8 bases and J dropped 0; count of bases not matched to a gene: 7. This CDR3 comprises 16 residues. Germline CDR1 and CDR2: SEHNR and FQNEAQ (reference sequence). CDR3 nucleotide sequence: TGTGCCAGCCCCCTTAGCGGGAGGGCCAGCACAGATACGCAGTATTTT. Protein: CASPLSGRASTDTQYF.

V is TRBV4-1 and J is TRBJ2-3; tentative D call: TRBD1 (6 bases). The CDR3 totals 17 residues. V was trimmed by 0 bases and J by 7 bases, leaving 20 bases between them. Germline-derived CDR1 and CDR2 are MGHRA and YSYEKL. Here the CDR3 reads CASSQDRAGAALNTQYF. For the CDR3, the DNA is TGCGCCAGCAGCCAAGATCGGGCAGGGGCGGCGTTGAATACGCAGTATTTT.

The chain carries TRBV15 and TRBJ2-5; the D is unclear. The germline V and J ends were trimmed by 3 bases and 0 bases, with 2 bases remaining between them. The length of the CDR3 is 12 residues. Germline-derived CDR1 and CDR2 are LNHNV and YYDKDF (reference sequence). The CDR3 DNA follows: TGTGCCACCAGCAGCTACCAAGAGACCCAGTACTTC. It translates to CATSSYQETQYF. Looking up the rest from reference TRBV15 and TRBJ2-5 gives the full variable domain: DAMVIQNPRYQVTQFGKPVTLSCSQTLNHNVMYWYQQKSSQAPKLLFHYYDKDFNNEADTPDNFQSRRPNTSFCFLDIRSPGLGDTAMYLCATSSYQETQYFGPGTRLLVL.

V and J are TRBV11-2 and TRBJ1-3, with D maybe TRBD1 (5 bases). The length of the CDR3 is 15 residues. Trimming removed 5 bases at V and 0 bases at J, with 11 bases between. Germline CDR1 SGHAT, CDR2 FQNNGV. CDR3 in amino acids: CASSTQAISGNTIYF. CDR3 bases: TGTGCCAGCAGCACACAGGCCATCTCTGGAAACACCATATATTTT.

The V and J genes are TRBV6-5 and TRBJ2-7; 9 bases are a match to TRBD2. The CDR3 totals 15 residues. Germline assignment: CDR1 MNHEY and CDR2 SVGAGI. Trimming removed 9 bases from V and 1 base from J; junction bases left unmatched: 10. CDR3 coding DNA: TGTGCCAGTCATGACCCGGGACTAGCTTCCTACGAGCAGTACTTC. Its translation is CASHDPGLASYEQYF.

CDR3 protein: CSAKRTGGEGTEAFF. CDR3 nucleotides: TGCAGCGCTAAAAGGACAGGGGGAGAGGGCACTGAAGCTTTCTTT. This rearrangement joins TRBV29-1 to TRBJ1-1; the match to TRBD1 covers 10 bases. The ends lost 7 bases at V and 4 bases at J; junction bases unmatched: 12. Germline values: CDR1 SQVTM, CDR2 ANQGSEA. The CDR3 is made up of 15 amino acids.

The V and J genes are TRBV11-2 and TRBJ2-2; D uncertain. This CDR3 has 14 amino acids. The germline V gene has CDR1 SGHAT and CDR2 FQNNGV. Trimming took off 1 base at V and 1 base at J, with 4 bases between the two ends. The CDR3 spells CASSLGGNTGELFF. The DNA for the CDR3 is TGTGCCAGCAGCTTAGGCGGGAACACCGGGGAGCTGTTTTTT. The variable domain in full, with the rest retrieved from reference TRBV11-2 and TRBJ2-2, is EAGVAQSPRYKIIEKRQSVAFWCNPISGHATLYWYQQILGQGPKLLIQFQNNGVVDDSQLPKDRFSAERLKGVDSTLKIQPAKLEDSAVYLCASSLGGNTGELFFGEGSRLTVL.

Written as DNA, the CDR3 is TGTGCCACCAGCAGATCTAAACAGGGGGCGCTTTATGAGACCCAGTACTTC. Translating gives CATSRSKQGALYETQYF. This chain joins TRBV15 and TRBJ2-5; 9 bases are shared with TRBD1. Germline CDR1 and CDR2: LNHNV and YYDKDF (reference sequence). The V segment lost 2 bases and the J segment 5 bases; nucleotides outside the gene matches: 12. The CDR3 covers 17 residues.

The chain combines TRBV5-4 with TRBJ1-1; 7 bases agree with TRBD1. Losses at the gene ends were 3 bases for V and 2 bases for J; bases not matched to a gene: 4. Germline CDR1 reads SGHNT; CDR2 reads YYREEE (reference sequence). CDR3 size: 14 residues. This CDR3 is CASSYRDSNTEAFF. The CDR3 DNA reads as TGTGCCAGCAGCTACAGGGACAGCAACACTGAAGCTTTCTTT.

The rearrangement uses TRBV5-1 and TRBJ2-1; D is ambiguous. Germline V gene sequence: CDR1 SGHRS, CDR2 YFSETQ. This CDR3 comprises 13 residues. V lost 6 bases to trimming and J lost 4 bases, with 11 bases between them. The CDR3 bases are TGCGCCAGCACCCCTTCCCTGTACAATGAGCAGTTCTTC. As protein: CASTPSLYNEQFF.

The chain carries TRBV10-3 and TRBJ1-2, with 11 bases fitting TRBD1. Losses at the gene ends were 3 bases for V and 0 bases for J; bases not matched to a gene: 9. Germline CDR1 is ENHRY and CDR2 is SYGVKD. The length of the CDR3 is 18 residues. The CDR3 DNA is TGTGCCATCAGTGAAAGTCGGGGACAGGGGGTGGCTAACTATGGCTACACCTTC. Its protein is CAISESRGQGVANYGYTF.

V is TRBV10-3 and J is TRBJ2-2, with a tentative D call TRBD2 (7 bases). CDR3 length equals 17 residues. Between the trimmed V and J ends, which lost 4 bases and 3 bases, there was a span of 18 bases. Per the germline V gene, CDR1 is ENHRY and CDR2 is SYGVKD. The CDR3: CAISAGGASDYTGELFF. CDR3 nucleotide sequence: TGTGCCATCAGTGCTGGGGGGGCTAGCGATTACACCGGGGAGCTGTTTTTT.

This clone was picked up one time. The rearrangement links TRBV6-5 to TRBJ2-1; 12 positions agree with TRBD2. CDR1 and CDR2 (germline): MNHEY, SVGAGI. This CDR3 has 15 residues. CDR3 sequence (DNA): TGTTTTGCTAACCCCGGGACTAGCGGGTCAAATGAGCAGTTCTTC. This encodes CFANPGTSGSNEQFF.

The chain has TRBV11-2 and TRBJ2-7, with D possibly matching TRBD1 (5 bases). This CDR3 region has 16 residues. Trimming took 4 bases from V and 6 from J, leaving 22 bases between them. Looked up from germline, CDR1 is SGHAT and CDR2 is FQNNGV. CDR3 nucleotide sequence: TGTGCCAGCAGCTCGACTGCAGGAGTGACAGTGAGCGAGCAGTACTTC. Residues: CASSSTAGVTVSEQYF.